This TCR beta chain was sequenced for a study of T-cell memory formation after mild COVID-19. Study-wide points: Some clones that responded turned up in pre-infection memory, which suggests that cross-reactive memory joined in. Clones that contracted from day 15 to 85 were balanced CD4/CD8, while later expanders leaned CD4+.

The germline CDR1 and CDR2 sequences are SGHAT and FQNNGV. V was trimmed by 4 bases and J by 2 bases, leaving 12 bases between them. The CDR3 totals 15 residues. MiXCR, run by TCRdb on the 5' RACE reads, gives a single entry per CDR3 protein. Among a few hundred thousand distinct CDR3 sequences, around a fifth were seen once, and the ten largest hold approximately 22%. Notes on this clonotype: Its specificity is unknown.

This sequence joins TRBV11-2 and TRBJ1-5, with unresolved D. The sequencing input was PBMCs or a T cell subset sorted from them (not recorded which). The sequence was collected from a man aged 18-30 years who had mild COVID-19 (a few samples of this study predate the infection). Cell type and time point are not known. The CDR3 sequence is CASSSKGLGNQPQHF. Here the CDR3 DNA reads TGTGCCAGCAGCTCTAAGGGTTTGGGCAATCAGCCCCAGCATTTT.